Below are 28 T cell receptor beta chains sequenced from a single sample in a study of CD4 and CD8 cells across lung adenocarcinoma regions. Via MiXCR, TCRdb re-called the PCR reads, giving one row per CDR3 protein. The sample records several thousand distinct CDR3 sequences, about 43% being singletons. The sequenced sample consisted of CD4+ T cells from the margin of a lung tumor. The receptors here all came from a male donor with lung adenocarcinoma. The CD4 and CD8 labels of this study may be unreliable.

This clonotype is deemed medium-sized. V usage is TRBV6-1 and J usage is TRBJ2-1, with TRBD2 identical over 8 bases. The CDR3 runs 13 residues. The V gene's germline CDR1 is MNHNS and CDR2 SASEGT. The V gene end was trimmed by 8 bases and the J gene end by 10 bases; junction bases not matched to a gene: 10. CDR3 residues: CASQLAAGREQFF. The DNA of the CDR3 is TGTGCCAGCCAACTAGCGGCCGGGAGGGAGCAGTTCTTC.

This clonotype was detected many times. V is TRBV6-1 and J is TRBJ2-5; the D gene is possibly TRBD1 (6 bases). The last part of the DNA fits TRBJ2-7 better; the J call may be wrong. CDR3 length: 14 amino acids. Germline values: CDR1 MNHNS, CDR2 SASEGT. CDR3 region: CASSLYNSGDEQYF. As DNA, the CDR3 is TGTGCCAGCAGCCTCTATAATTCAGGGGACGAGCAGTACTTC.

This clonotype was detected ten times or more. The chain uses TRBV7-9 and TRBJ2-1; 7 nucleotides agree with TRBD1. CDR1 and CDR2 from the germline V gene are SEHNR and FQNEAQ (reference sequence). J was trimmed by 13 bases and V by 4 bases; bases with no gene match: 13. The CDR3 covers 14 residues. The DNA of the CDR3 is TGTGCCAGCAGCTCGACAGGGTGGCAAGAGACCCAGTTCTTC. It codes for CASSSTGWQETQFF.

This clonotype was seen only a few times. CDR3 region: CAAITGELFF. The CDR3 region has the DNA TGTGCCGCAATCACCGGGGAGCTGTTTTTT. The chain couples TRBV6-1 to TRBJ2-2; D gene ambiguous. Trimming stripped 11 bases from V and 4 bases from J, with 5 bases between. The CDR3 consists of 10 residues. Germline values: CDR1 MNHNS, CDR2 SASEGT.

In its sample, this clonotype was seen many times. The chain carries TRBV6-1 and TRBJ2-1, with D unclear. Germline values: CDR1 MNHNS, CDR2 SASEGT. Between the trimmed V and J ends, which lost 5 bases and 7 bases, there was a span of 9 bases. The CDR3 spans 12 residues. CDR3 nucleotide sequence: TGTGCCAGCAGTCCCATGGGGAATGAGCAGTTCTTC. This encodes CASSPMGNEQFF.

The CDR3 coding sequence is TGTGCCAGCAGTTCAGTTAACACAGAGACCCAGTATTTT. Protein sequence: CASSSVNTETQYF. V is TRBV6-5 and J is TRBJ2-3; D remains ambiguous. This CDR3 is built from 13 residues. V was shortened by 4 bases and J by 12 bases, with 17 bases between the two germline ends. The germline CDR1 and CDR2 sequences are MNHEY and SVGAGI.

This clonotype has a handful of counts. The genes are TRBV24-1 and TRBJ2-3; possible D gene TRBD1, 6 bases. Between the trimmed V and J ends, which lost 5 bases and 4 bases, there was a span of 15 bases. The CDR3 consists of 15 residues. In germline, CDR1 is KGHDR, CDR2 SFDVKD. The CDR3 sequence: CATSAPEGVADTQYF. The DNA of the CDR3 is TGTGCCACCAGTGCCCCCGAGGGGGTAGCAGATACGCAGTATTTT.

The V call is TRBV20-1, the J call TRBJ2-4; the match to TRBD2 covers 8 bases. The DNA matches TRBJ2-5 better at its end, which makes the J call doubtful. The CDR3 consists of 15 residues. Per the germline V gene, CDR1 is DFQATT and CDR2 is SNEGSKA (reference sequence). The CDR3 spells CSARDFGRGQETQYF. For the CDR3, the DNA is TGCAGTGCTAGAGATTTCGGGAGGGGCCAAGAGACCCAGTACTTC.

This clonotype was counted a few times. The rearrangement links TRBV5-5 to TRBJ2-4; TRBD1 matches at 8 bases. The CDR3 totals 14 residues. Germline loops: CDR1 SGHKS, CDR2 YYEKEE (reference sequence). The V gene end was trimmed by 4 bases and the J gene end by 6 bases; junction bases not matched to a gene: 6. CDR3 in DNA: TGTGCCAGCAGCCCAGGACAGGGAAGAAACATTCAGTACTTC. Translated, it gives CASSPGQGRNIQYF.

The gene calls are TRBV10-1 and TRBJ2-3; weak D call: TRBD2 (5 bases). This CDR3 contains 12 residues. In germline, CDR1 is WNHNN, CDR2 SYGVQD (reference sequence). Trimming pared 7 bases from V and 6 bases from J, leaving 11 bases between. Here the CDR3 reads CASTDSSDTQYF. CDR3 coding DNA: TGCGCCAGCACGGACTCGTCCGATACGCAGTATTTT.

The sample holds one count of this clonotype. One end of the junction does not line up with germline, which may come from a read error. The J gene is TRBJ2-3, the V gene TRBV6-1; TRBD2 is a possible D gene (6 bases). The CDR3 consists of 12 residues. Germline assignment: CDR1 MNHNS and CDR2 SASEGT. CDR3 residues: CASSLAAETQYF. In nucleotides, the CDR3 is TGTGCCAGCTCCTTAGCGGCAGAGACCCAGTACTTT.

This clonotype was seen a few times. The chain has TRBV11-2 and TRBJ2-7; no clear D. The germline CDR1 and CDR2 sequences are SGHAT and FQNNGV. There are 11 residues in the CDR3. Trimming took 4 bases from V and 9 from J, leaving 10 bases between them. In DNA form, the CDR3 reads TGTGCCAGCAGCTCCTCGAGAGGGCAGTACTTC. It yields the protein CASSSSRGQYF.

This clonotype was detected ten times or more. This sequence joins TRBV23-1 and TRBJ2-5; the D call may be TRBD1 or TRBD2 (5 bases each). The end of the DNA fits TRBJ2-7 better, so the J call may be wrong. TRBV23-1 carries the ORF label, with uncertain function. The CDR3 contains 15 residues. CDR3 protein: CASSRWGQGRNEQYF. CDR3 DNA sequence: TGCGCCAGCAGTCGTTGGGGCCAGGGACGGAACGAGCAGTACTTC.

This clonotype was recorded once. J is TRBJ2-1 and V is TRBV6-4, with TRBD2 identical over 8 bases. V trimming: 4 bases; J trimming: 5 bases; junction bases outside the gene matches: 7. Germline V CDR1 and CDR2: MRHNA, SNTAGT. This CDR3 comprises 15 residues. DNA for the CDR3: TGTGCCAGCAGTGTCGAGCGGGGGAGCAACAATGAGCAGTTCTTC. It translates to CASSVERGSNNEQFF.

This clonotype is medium-sized. The J gene is TRBJ2-1, the V gene TRBV27, with D perhaps TRBD1 or TRBD2 (5 bases each). The J call may be mistaken, given a closer DNA end match to TRBJ2-5. In germline, CDR1 is MNHEY, CDR2 SMNVEV (reference sequence). CDR3 length: 13 amino acids. The CDR3 is CASSLGTGMTQYF. The CDR3, as DNA: TGTGCCAGCAGTCTCGGGACGGGTATGACCCAGTACTTC.

This clonotype has a handful of counts. The chain employs TRBV20-1 and TRBJ2-1; 7 bases agree with TRBD2. The end of the DNA fits TRBJ2-5 better, so the J call may be wrong. CDR3 size: 14 residues. In germline, CDR1 is DFQATT, CDR2 SNEGSKA (reference sequence). The CDR3 DNA sequence: TGCAGTGCTAGAGCAGGGTCGGGGGGAGAGACCCAGTACTTC. This sequence encodes CSARAGSGGETQYF.

The sample holds a few counts of this clonotype. The chain recombines TRBV20-1 with TRBJ2-1, with 8 positions matching TRBD1. Looked up from germline, CDR1 is DFQATT and CDR2 is SNEGSKA (reference sequence). The CDR3 is 15 residues long. V was clipped by 6 bases and J by 3 bases; unmatched bases: 10. CDR3 in amino acids: CSAGRTGLFYNEQFF. In nucleotides, the CDR3 is TGCAGTGCCGGAAGGACAGGGCTCTTCTACAATGAGCAGTTCTTC.

By frequency in the sample, this clonotype is medium-sized. The V call is TRBV6-5, the J call TRBJ2-3; 9 bases are a match to TRBD1. Per the germline V gene, CDR1 is MNHEY and CDR2 is SVGAGI. The CDR3 sequence is 14 residues long. J lost 5 bases, V lost 0 bases, and 0 bases had no gene match. CDR3 sequence reads: CASSYSTGGDTQYF. CDR3 in DNA: TGTGCCAGCAGTTACTCGACAGGGGGAGATACGCAGTATTTT.

The CDR3 region is CASSLSPRGTGAYNEQFF. Here the CDR3 DNA reads TGTGCCAGCAGTTTATCCCCTCGAGGGACAGGGGCCTACAATGAGCAGTTCTTC. This sequence joins TRBV27 and TRBJ2-1, with 10 positions matching TRBD1. In germline, CDR1 is MNHEY, CDR2 SMNVEV (reference sequence). The CDR3 is 18 residues long. V trimming: 0 bases; J trimming: 2 bases; junction bases outside the gene matches: 7.

In this sample, this clonotype is medium-sized. V usage is TRBV7-6 and J usage is TRBJ2-1, with TRBD2 matching over 10 bases. The CDR3 runs to 17 residues. Germline V gives CDR1 SGHVS, CDR2 FNYEAQ. Trimming cost V 5 bases and J 12 bases; bases outside gene matches: 19. Here the CDR3 reads CASSPSVAGGPGAGQFF. The CDR3 region has the DNA TGTGCCAGCAGCCCAAGCGTAGCGGGAGGCCCTGGTGCCGGGCAGTTCTTC. The whole variable domain, filled in from reference TRBV7-6 and TRBJ2-1, reads GAGVSQSPRYKVTKRGQDVALRCDPISGHVSLYWYRQALGQGPEFLTYFNYEAQQDKSGLPNDRFSAERPEGSISTLTIQRTEQRDSAMYRCASSPSVAGGPGAGQFFGPGTRLTVL.

A few counts support this clonotype. J is TRBJ2-7 and V is TRBV20-1; 10 bases fit TRBD1. CDR3 length equals 13 residues. From germline, CDR1 is DFQATT and CDR2 SNEGSKA (reference sequence). Germline trimming cut 3 bases from V and 5 bases from J; bases unmatched to any gene: 4. The DNA of the CDR3 is TGCAGTGCTAGGGTGACAGGGGGCGACGAGCAGTACTTC. It yields the protein CSARVTGGDEQYF.

This clonotype was counted ten times or more. The chain is built from TRBV27 and TRBJ2-2; a possible D gene is TRBD2 (5 bases). The germline V gene encodes CDR1 MNHEY and CDR2 SMNVEV (reference sequence). This CDR3 has 13 amino acids. V dropped 4 bases and J dropped 4 bases, with 7 bases sitting between them. In DNA form, the CDR3 reads TGTGCCAGCAGTTCTGAGGGCACCGGGGAGCTGTTTTTT. Translation: CASSSEGTGELFF.

Notes on this clonotype: Sequence at one end of the junction differs from germline and may be a read error. This chain uses TRBV10-3 with TRBJ2-5, with 11 bases that match TRBD1. The J call may not be correct, given that the DNA end is closer to TRBJ2-3. This CDR3 spans 15 amino acids. Germline V CDR1 and CDR2: ENHRY, SYGVKD. The DNA for the CDR3 is TGTGCCATCAGCCCGGGACAGGGGGACGAAGATACCCAGTATTTT. Its translation: CAISPGQGDEDTQYF.

J is TRBJ1-3 and V is TRBV7-2, with D tentatively TRBD1 (5 bases). The CDR3 is 16 amino acids. Germline CDR1 is SGHTA and CDR2 is FQGNSA. Trimming pared 1 base from V and 2 bases from J, leaving 12 bases between. CDR3 protein: CASSLVEGMAGNTIYF. Here the CDR3 DNA reads TGTGCCAGCAGCTTAGTTGAGGGGATGGCTGGAAACACCATATATTTT. Combining the CDR3 with reference TRBV7-2 and TRBJ1-3 gives the whole variable domain GAGVSQSPSNKVTEKGKDVELRCDPISGHTALYWYRQSLGQGLEFLIYFQGNSAPDKSGLPSDRFSAERTGGSVSTLTIQRTQQEDSAVYLCASSLVEGMAGNTIYFGEGSWLTVV.

V usage is TRBV12-3 or TRBV12-4 and J usage is TRBJ1-1, with D unresolved. The CDR3 is made up of 14 amino acids. V was pared by 6 bases and J by 4 bases, with 15 bases between. The DNA for the CDR3 is TGTGCCAGCAGCTTCACTTATGATGGCACTGAAGCTTTCTTT. It is translated as CASSFTYDGTEAFF.

This sequence joins TRBV7-2 and TRBJ2-5; D call uncertain. The CDR3 covers 13 residues. Germline loops: CDR1 SGHTA, CDR2 FQGNSA. The V and J ends lost 5 bases and 2 bases respectively, with 9 bases between them. This CDR3 reads CASSPQWQETQYF. CDR3 DNA: TGTGCCAGCAGCCCCCAATGGCAAGAGACCCAGTACTTC.

This clonotype qualifies as medium-sized. The chain couples TRBV6-1 to TRBJ2-4; a weak D match, TRBD1 (6 bases). The CDR3 loop spans 16 amino acids. The germline V and J ends were trimmed by 6 bases and 4 bases, with 19 bases remaining between them. CDR1 MNHNS and CDR2 SASEGT come from the germline V gene. CDR3 nucleotides: TGTGCCAGCAGCAGGGCGTCACGGACAGCGAAAAACATTCAGTACTTC. Translation gives CASSRASRTAKNIQYF.

This clonotype is classed as medium-sized (0.01 to 0.1%). V is TRBV12-3 or TRBV12-4 and J is TRBJ2-1, with D possibly TRBD1 on 6 matching bases. CDR3 length equals 12 residues. V lost 5 bases, J lost 8 bases, and 10 bases lay in between. The CDR3 loop reads CASSPGVDEQFF. Here the CDR3 DNA reads TGTGCCAGCAGTCCAGGGGTGGATGAGCAGTTCTTC.